The 27 T cell receptor beta chains listed next were all sequenced from one sample in a study of T cells in Graves' hyperthyroidism and ophthalmopathy. Template material for amplifying TCR beta CDR3 regions consisted of RNA transcripts. The HTBI primer set drove a first-round RT-PCR of the TCR CDR3. One entry per CDR3 protein results from TCRdb running MiXCR on the multiplex PCR reads. Here the sample spans roughly 570,000 distinct CDR3 sequences, 15% to 19% being singletons. Input material: blood. The receptor source for this set is a woman aged 25 to 39 with Graves' hyperthyroidism.

This clonotype was seen ten or more times. The chain employs TRBV7-9 and TRBJ2-2, with 8 bases identical to TRBD1. Unmatched junction bases numbered 4, after V lost 3 bases and J lost 4 bases. Germline values: CDR1 SEHNR, CDR2 FQNEAQ (reference sequence). This CDR3 spans 15 amino acids. CDR3 in DNA: TGTGCCAGCAGCTTCGGACAGGGAGTCACCGGGGAGCTGTTTTTT. This sequence encodes CASSFGQGVTGELFF.

This rearrangement joins TRBV12-3 or TRBV12-4 to TRBJ1-4; D ambiguous. The CDR3 is made up of 14 amino acids. Trimming cost V 7 bases and J 0 bases, with 9 bases left between them. CDR3 region: CASKTSTTNEKLFF. As DNA, the CDR3 is TGTGCCAGCAAAACGAGTACAACTAATGAAAAACTGTTTTTT.

This clonotype was seen a few times. V usage is TRBV4-3 and J usage is TRBJ2-7; possibly TRBD1 for D (5 bases). CDR1 and CDR2 (germline): LGHNA, YSLEER. Trimming shortened V by 0 bases and J by 3 bases, and 12 bases separated the two germline ends. This CDR3 contains 15 residues. The CDR3 loop reads CASSQDPTEGYEQYF. CDR3 DNA: TGCGCCAGCAGCCAAGATCCGACAGAAGGCTACGAGCAGTACTTC.

As for this clonotype: A clone one base away is much larger, so this may be a read error. CDR3 residues: CSARGLAGVAPTDTQYF. CDR3 DNA: TGCAGTGCGCGCGGACTAGCGGGGGTCGCGCCCACAGATACGCAGTATTTT. The chain links TRBV20-1 to TRBJ2-3; TRBD2 agrees at 13 bases. Germline CDR1 and CDR2: DFQATT and SNEGSKA (reference sequence). This CDR3 region has 17 residues. With V trimmed by 6 bases and J by 2 bases, 11 bases remained unmatched.

This clonotype was found many times. The rearrangement links TRBV13 to TRBJ2-7, with TRBD2 matching over 8 bases. Germline V CDR1 and CDR2: PRHDT, FYEKMQ (reference sequence). Trimming at V came to 5 bases and at J to 0 bases, leaving 6 bases not matched to a gene. There are 15 residues in the CDR3. The CDR3: CASSGAGASSYEQYF. The CDR3, as DNA: TGTGCCAGCAGCGGAGCGGGAGCGTCCTCCTACGAGCAGTACTTC. Full variable domain (rest looked up from reference TRBV13 and TRBJ2-7): AAGVIQSPRHLIKEKRETATLKCYPIPRHDTVYWYQQGPGQDPQFLISFYEKMQSDKGSIPDRFSAQQFSDYHSELNMSSLELGDSALYFCASSGAGASSYEQYFGPGTRLTVT.

The chain joins TRBV27 to TRBJ1-1; the match to TRBD1 covers 8 bases. This CDR3 has 12 amino acids. V gave up 6 bases and J gave up 7 bases; unmatched junction bases: 4. The germline CDR1 and CDR2 sequences are MNHEY and SMNVEV (reference sequence). The CDR3 region is CASREGQGEAFF. The CDR3 nucleotides are TGTGCCAGCAGGGAAGGACAGGGTGAAGCTTTCTTT.

This clonotype has more than one count but fewer than ten. The CDR3, as DNA: TGTGCCAGCAGTATGGGGTGGGAGGATAATGAAAAACTGTTTTTT. It specifies CASSMGWEDNEKLFF. The genes are TRBV27 and TRBJ1-4, with D unresolved. V dropped 5 bases and J dropped 4 bases, with 14 bases sitting between them. CDR1 MNHEY and CDR2 SMNVEV come from the germline V gene (reference sequence). The CDR3 loop spans 15 amino acids.

This chain links TRBV20-1 with TRBJ2-7; 8 bases match TRBD2. This CDR3 is 12 amino acids long. The V gene end was trimmed by 6 bases and the J gene end by 6 bases; junction bases not matched to a gene: 7. Germline V lookup: CDR1 DFQATT, CDR2 SNEGSKA (reference sequence). CDR3 nucleotides: TGCAGTGCCACGGGAGGGCCGGGCGAGCAGTACTTC. This translates into CSATGGPGEQYF.

Ten or more counts support this clonotype. The chain couples TRBV5-8 to TRBJ2-7, with D possibly being TRBD2 (6 bases). The CDR3 length is 15 residues. Per germline, CDR1 SGHTS and CDR2 YDEGEE. Trimming pared 4 bases from V and 2 bases from J, leaving 16 bases between. CDR3 protein: CASSRASGDTYEQYF. The CDR3 nucleotides read TGTGCCAGCAGCCGGGCTTCGGGAGACACCTACGAGCAGTACTTC.

Many counts were recorded for this clonotype. The V call is TRBV6-5, the J call TRBJ2-1; D not certain. Trimming cost V 3 bases and J 0 bases, with 15 bases left between them. Germline CDR1 is MNHEY and CDR2 is SVGAGI. This CDR3 has 17 amino acids. The CDR3 spells CASSYSRPRSSYNEQFF. As DNA, the CDR3 is TGTGCCAGCAGTTATAGTAGACCCAGAAGCTCCTACAATGAGCAGTTCTTC.

Regarding this clonotype: This clone may be a read error of a much larger clone one base away. This sequence joins TRBV29-1 and TRBJ1-4, with TRBD1 identical over 10 bases. The V segment lost 3 bases and the J segment 7 bases; nucleotides outside the gene matches: 5. The CDR3 is 14 amino acids. Germline CDR1 and CDR2: SQVTM and ANQGSEA. CDR3 region: CSVDVGQGSEKLFF. The CDR3 nucleotides are TGCAGCGTTGATGTGGGACAGGGGAGTGAAAAACTGTTTTTT.

This chain connects TRBV4-1 to TRBJ2-1, with TRBD2 matching 7 bases. Looked up from germline, CDR1 is MGHRA and CDR2 is YSYEKL. J gave up 1 base and V 0 bases, and 15 bases lay outside the gene matches. CDR3 length equals 20 residues. The CDR3 protein is CASSQDLPGWEGLSYNEQFF. CDR3 in DNA: TGCGCCAGCAGCCAAGATTTGCCTGGGTGGGAGGGCCTATCCTACAATGAGCAGTTCTTC.

This chain joins TRBV7-3 and TRBJ2-1, with 8 bases matching TRBD2. CDR1 and CDR2 from the germline V gene are SGHTA and FQGTGA. With 5 bases clipped from V and 6 bases from J, the junction kept 6 bases outside the gene matches. The CDR3 has 14 residues. The CDR3 here is CASSRSGTVNEQFF. CDR3 nucleotide sequence: TGTGCCAGCAGCCGTAGCGGGACGGTCAATGAGCAGTTCTTC.

This clonotype was seen repeatedly, ten times or more. CDR3 residues: CASSSRGGGDTQYF. In DNA form, the CDR3 reads TGTGCCAGCAGTTCCCGCGGGGGGGGCGATACGCAGTATTTT. The chain joins TRBV12-3 or TRBV12-4 to TRBJ2-3, with 9 bases aligning to TRBD2. V lost 4 bases, J lost 6 bases, and 5 bases stayed unmatched. The CDR3 contains 14 residues.

The J gene is TRBJ1-4, the V gene TRBV9, with D possibly matching TRBD1 (5 bases). This CDR3 comprises 15 residues. The V gene's germline CDR1 is SGDLS and CDR2 YYNGEE. V dropped 3 bases and J dropped 1 base, with 10 bases sitting between them. In nucleotides, the CDR3 is TGTGCCAGCAGCGCTGGGGACCGAACTAATGAAAAACTGTTTTTT. Protein sequence: CASSAGDRTNEKLFF.

This clonotype has only a few counts. This chain uses TRBV29-1 with TRBJ2-3; perhaps TRBD2 as D (6 bases). The ends were cut back, 7 bases at V and 5 bases at J, with 19 bases in the middle. The CDR3 sequence is 14 residues long. CDR1 is SQVTM, CDR2 ANQGSEA, per germline. CDR3 in DNA: TGCAGCGCTATAGCGGAGGGCCGGATAGATACGCAGTATTTT. This sequence encodes CSAIAEGRIDTQYF.

This clonotype was observed at least ten times. This rearrangement joins TRBV30 to TRBJ2-1; 11 nucleotides agree with TRBD2. V dropped 0 bases and J dropped 9; count of bases not matched to a gene: 1. The CDR3 length is 13 residues. CDR1 and CDR2 from the germline V gene are GTSNPN and SVGIG (reference sequence). CDR3 amino acids: CAWSVGTSGEQFF. CDR3 bases: TGTGCCTGGAGTGTCGGGACTAGCGGTGAGCAGTTCTTC. The full variable domain, in which reference TRBV30 and TRBJ2-1 provide the parts outside the CDR3, is SQTIHQWPATLVQPVGSPLSLECTVEGTSNPNLYWYRQAAGRGLQLLFYSVGIGQISSEVPQNLSASRPQDRQFILSSKKLLLSDSGFYLCAWSVGTSGEQFFGPGTRLTVL.

This clonotype was detected many times. The rearrangement uses TRBV28 and TRBJ2-1; no reliable D call. Germline-derived CDR1 and CDR2 are MDHEN and SYDVKM. Deletions cut 3 bases from V and 6 bases from J, with 12 bases between. The CDR3 runs to 14 residues. CDR3 sequence (DNA): TGTGCCAGCAGTTTTCGGGTCCCGGTCAATGAGCAGTTCTTC. Residues: CASSFRVPVNEQFF.

This clonotype was detected many times. The V gene is TRBV20-1, the J gene TRBJ2-5; D unclear. Germline V gives CDR1 DFQATT, CDR2 SNEGSKA (reference sequence). This CDR3 is 11 amino acids long. V shed 6 bases and J shed 0 bases, with 5 bases lying between them. CDR3: CSAADQETQYF. The CDR3 nucleotides read TGCAGTGCGGCAGACCAAGAGACCCAGTACTTC.

This clonotype was seen ten or more times. The chain recombines TRBV6-1 with TRBJ1-5; D is undetermined. CDR1 is MNHNS, CDR2 SASEGT, per germline. This CDR3 contains 15 residues. V was cut by 2 bases and J by 3 bases, with 11 bases left in between. CDR3 sequence (DNA): TGTGCCAGCAGTGAAATGCCGGGCTCCAATCAGCCCCAGCATTTT. Amino acid sequence: CASSEMPGSNQPQHF.

In its sample, this clonotype was seen a few times. V usage is TRBV9 and J usage is TRBJ2-1, with a tentative D call TRBD2 (5 bases). Between the trimmed V and J ends, which lost 1 base and 5 bases, there was a span of 10 bases. Germline lookup yields CDR1 SGDLS and CDR2 YYNGEE. The CDR3 sequence is 14 residues long. The DNA of the CDR3 is TGTGCCAGCAGCGTATGGGAGCAAAACAATGAGCAGTTCTTC. This translates into CASSVWEQNNEQFF.

This clonotype was counted only a few times. The V call is TRBV4-1, the J call TRBJ2-1, with a weak D call TRBD2 (6 bases). CDR1 is MGHRA, CDR2 YSYEKL, per germline. The CDR3 has 15 residues. V lost 3 bases, J lost 3 bases, and 12 bases lay in between. The CDR3 reads CASSHPGASYNEQFF. CDR3 in DNA: TGCGCCAGCAGCCATCCGGGAGCCAGCTACAATGAGCAGTTCTTC.

This clonotype was detected ten times or more. The V and J genes are TRBV28 and TRBJ2-3; 11 nucleotides agree with TRBD1. This CDR3 spans 15 amino acids. The germline V gene has CDR1 MDHEN and CDR2 SYDVKM. V lost 3 bases to trimming and J lost 5 bases; unmatched junction nucleotides: 4. CDR3 residues: CASSFSGQGGDTQYF. CDR3 coding DNA: TGTGCCAGCAGTTTCTCGGGACAGGGGGGAGATACGCAGTATTTT.

In this sample, this clonotype turned up a few times. This chain joins TRBV7-3 and TRBJ2-1; D is possibly TRBD2 (6 bases). The length of the CDR3 is 14 residues. Germline CDR1 reads SGHTA; CDR2 reads FQGTGA. Trimming stripped 4 bases from V and 5 bases from J, with 12 bases between. The DNA of the CDR3 is TGTGCCAGCAGCTCCGGGAGTAGCCACAATGAGCAGTTCTTC. It translates to CASSSGSSHNEQFF.

This clonotype was detected only a few times. The rearrangement uses TRBV20-1 and TRBJ1-2; 7 bases fit TRBD1. The CDR3 is made up of 12 amino acids. The ends lost 6 bases at V and 5 bases at J; junction bases unmatched: 6. Germline loops: CDR1 DFQATT, CDR2 SNEGSKA (reference sequence). The CDR3 coding sequence is TGCAGTGCCTGGGACAGCCCATATGGCTACACCTTC. Residues: CSAWDSPYGYTF.

In its sample, this clonotype was seen many times. The chain carries TRBV3-1 and TRBJ2-1, with D uncertain. Per germline, CDR1 LGHDT and CDR2 YNNKEL (reference sequence). Deletions cut 0 bases from V and 0 bases from J, with 18 bases between. There are 19 residues in the CDR3. Here the CDR3 reads CASSQEKLGGLSSYNEQFF. CDR3 sequence (DNA): TGTGCCAGCAGCCAAGAAAAGCTGGGCGGTTTGAGCTCCTACAATGAGCAGTTCTTC.

The chain has TRBV30 and TRBJ2-2; D remains unclear. This CDR3 is 13 amino acids long. The germline CDR1 and CDR2 sequences are GTSNPN and SVGIG (reference sequence). Trimming removed 3 bases at V and 4 bases at J, with 9 bases between. CDR3 in DNA: TGTGCCTGGAGCCCTAGACTCACCGGGGAGCTGTTTTTT. It encodes CAWSPRLTGELFF.